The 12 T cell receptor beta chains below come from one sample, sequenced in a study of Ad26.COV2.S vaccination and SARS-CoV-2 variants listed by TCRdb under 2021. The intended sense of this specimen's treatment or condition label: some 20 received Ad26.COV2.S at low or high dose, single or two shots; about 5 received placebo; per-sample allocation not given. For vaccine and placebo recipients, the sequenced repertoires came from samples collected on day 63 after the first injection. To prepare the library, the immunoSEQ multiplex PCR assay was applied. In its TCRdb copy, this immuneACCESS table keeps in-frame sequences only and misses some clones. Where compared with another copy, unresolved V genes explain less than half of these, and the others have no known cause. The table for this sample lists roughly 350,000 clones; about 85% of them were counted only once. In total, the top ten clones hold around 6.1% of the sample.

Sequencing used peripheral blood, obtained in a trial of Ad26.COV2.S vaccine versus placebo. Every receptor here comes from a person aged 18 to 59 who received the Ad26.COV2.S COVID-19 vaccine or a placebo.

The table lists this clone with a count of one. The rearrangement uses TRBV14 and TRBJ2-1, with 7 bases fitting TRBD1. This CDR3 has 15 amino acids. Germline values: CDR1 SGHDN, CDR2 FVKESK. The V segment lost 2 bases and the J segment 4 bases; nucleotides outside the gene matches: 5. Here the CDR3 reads CASSQMPTGYNEQFF. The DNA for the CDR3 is TGTGCCAGCAGCCAAATGCCGACAGGGTACAATGAGCAGTTCTTC.

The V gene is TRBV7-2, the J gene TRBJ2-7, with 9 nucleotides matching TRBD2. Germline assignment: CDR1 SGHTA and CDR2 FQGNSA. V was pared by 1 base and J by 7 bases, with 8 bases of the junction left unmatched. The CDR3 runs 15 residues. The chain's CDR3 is CASSLVYGTSTEQYF. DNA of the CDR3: TGTGCCAGCAGCTTAGTCTACGGGACTAGCACGGAGCAGTACTTC.

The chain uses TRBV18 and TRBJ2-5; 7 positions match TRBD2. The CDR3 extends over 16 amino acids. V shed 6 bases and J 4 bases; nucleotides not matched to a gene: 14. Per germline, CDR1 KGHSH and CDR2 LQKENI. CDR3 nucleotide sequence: TGTGCCAGCTCCCTGACTAGCCCCGGGAGTGGAGAGACCCAGTACTTC. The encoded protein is CASSLTSPGSGETQYF.

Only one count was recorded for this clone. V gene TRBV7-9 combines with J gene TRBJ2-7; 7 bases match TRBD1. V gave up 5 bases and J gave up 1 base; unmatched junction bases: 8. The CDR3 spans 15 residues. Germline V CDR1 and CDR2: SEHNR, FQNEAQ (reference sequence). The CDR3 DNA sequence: TGTGCCAGCAGCACCCGTAGGGGGCGATCCTACGAGCAGTACTTC. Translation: CASSTRRGRSYEQYF.

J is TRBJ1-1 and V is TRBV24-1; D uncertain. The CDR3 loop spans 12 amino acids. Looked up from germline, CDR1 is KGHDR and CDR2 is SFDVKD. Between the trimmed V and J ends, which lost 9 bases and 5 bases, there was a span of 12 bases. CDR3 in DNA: TGTGCCACCCCACCCCGGGATACTGAAGCTTTCTTT. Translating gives CATPPRDTEAFF.

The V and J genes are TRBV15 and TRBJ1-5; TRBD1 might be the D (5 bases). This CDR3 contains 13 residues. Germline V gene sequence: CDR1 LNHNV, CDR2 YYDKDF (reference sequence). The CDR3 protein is CKAGHSWDQPQHF. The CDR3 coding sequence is TGTAAGGCTGGACACTCTTGGGATCAGCCCCAGCATTTT.

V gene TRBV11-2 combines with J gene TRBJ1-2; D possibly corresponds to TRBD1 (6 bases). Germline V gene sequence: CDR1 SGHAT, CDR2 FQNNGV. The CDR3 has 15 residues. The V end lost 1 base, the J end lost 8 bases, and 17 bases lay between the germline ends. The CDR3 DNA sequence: TGTGCCAGCAGCTTAGGAAAGGGGCAGGGGATCGGCTACACCTTC. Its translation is CASSLGKGQGIGYTF.

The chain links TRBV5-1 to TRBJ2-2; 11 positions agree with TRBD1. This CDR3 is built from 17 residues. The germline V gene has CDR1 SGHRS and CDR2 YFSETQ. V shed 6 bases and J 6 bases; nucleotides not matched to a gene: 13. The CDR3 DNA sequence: TGCGCCAGCATGTTGGCCCCCGGGACAGGGGGTTCCGGGGAGCTGTTTTTT. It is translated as CASMLAPGTGGSGELFF.

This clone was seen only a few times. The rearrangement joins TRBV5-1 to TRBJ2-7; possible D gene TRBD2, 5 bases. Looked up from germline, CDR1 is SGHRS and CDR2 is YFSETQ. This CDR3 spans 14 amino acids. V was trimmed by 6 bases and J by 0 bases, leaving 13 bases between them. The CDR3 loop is CASKSSGYSYEQYF. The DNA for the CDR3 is TGCGCCAGCAAATCGTCGGGATACTCCTACGAGCAGTACTTC.

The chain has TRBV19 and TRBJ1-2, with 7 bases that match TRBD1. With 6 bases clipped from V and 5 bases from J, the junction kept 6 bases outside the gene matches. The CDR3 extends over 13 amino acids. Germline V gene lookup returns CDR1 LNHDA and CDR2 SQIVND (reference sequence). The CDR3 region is CASRAGGGYGYTF. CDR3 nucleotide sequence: TGTGCCAGTAGAGCAGGGGGTGGATATGGCTACACCTTC.

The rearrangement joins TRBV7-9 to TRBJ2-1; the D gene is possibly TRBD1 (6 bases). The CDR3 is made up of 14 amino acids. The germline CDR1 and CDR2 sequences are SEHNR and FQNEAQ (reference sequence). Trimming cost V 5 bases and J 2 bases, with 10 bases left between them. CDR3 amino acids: CASSTRTAYNEQFF. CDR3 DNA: TGTGCCAGCAGCACACGGACAGCCTACAATGAGCAGTTCTTC.

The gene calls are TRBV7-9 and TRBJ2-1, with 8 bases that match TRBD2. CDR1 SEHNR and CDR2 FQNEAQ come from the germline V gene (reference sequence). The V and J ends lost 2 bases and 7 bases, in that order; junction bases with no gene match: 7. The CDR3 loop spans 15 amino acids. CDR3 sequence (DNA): TGTGCCAGCAGCTTAATAAGCGGGAGAAGGAATGAGCAGTTCTTC. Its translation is CASSLISGRRNEQFF.